This T cell receptor beta chain was sequenced during a study of OX40 agonist ivuxolimab in advanced cancers. Overall study: An agonistic human IgG2 monoclonal antibody against OX40 (CD134) was given.

Individuals having autoimmune disease history or systemic immunosuppression were not enrolled. Blood sampling was done at baseline, cycle 4 day 1, and cycle 7 day 1. TCRdb's copy holds only in-frame clones and misses some; the assay was immunoSEQ multiplex PCR. The sample shows 37,000 or so clones, approximately 79% of them seen only once. V was pared by 0 bases and J by 7 bases, with 14 bases between. Germline CDR1 is SGHRS and CDR2 is YFSETQ. CDR3 length: 14 residues. The sample was CD4+ or CD8+ T cells sorted from blood, taken in a trial of the OX40 agonist ivuxolimab. The rearrangement links TRBV5-1 to TRBJ2-7; D remains unclear. This TCR came from an adult with an advanced solid tumor such as melanoma, head and neck, liver or kidney cancer. DNA of the CDR3: TGCGCCAGCAGCTTGGTAGGGCTCGATAGGGAGCAGTACTTC. This sequence encodes CASSLVGLDREQYF.